Listed here are 32 T cell receptor beta chains from one sample, sequenced in a study of blood T cell repertoires in COVID-19. TCRdb keeps only in-frame clones here, not all; method: immunoSEQ multiplex PCR. Here the sample spans a few hundred thousand clones, around 90% being singletons. Input material: peripheral blood. The receptors originated from a man in his fifties or sixties with acute or convalescent COVID-19.

This rearrangement joins TRBV19 to TRBJ2-5, with 9 bases lining up with TRBD2. J gave up 2 bases and V 5 bases, and 9 bases lay outside the gene matches. The CDR3 consists of 16 residues. Per germline, CDR1 LNHDA and CDR2 SQIVND (reference sequence). CDR3: CASSFASGGPQETQYF. CDR3 nucleotide sequence: TGTGCCAGTAGTTTCGCGAGCGGGGGGCCTCAAGAGACCCAGTACTTC.

The J gene is TRBJ1-4, the V gene TRBV19, with 8 bases identical to TRBD1. V was pared by 7 bases and J by 4 bases, with 5 bases of the junction left unmatched. Germline V gene data show CDR1 as LNHDA and CDR2 as SQIVND (reference sequence). The CDR3 is 14 residues long. The DNA for the CDR3 is TGTGCCAGTACCTTAGACAGGGGTAATGAAAAACTGTTTTTT. It codes for CASTLDRGNEKLFF. Using reference TRBV19 and TRBJ1-4 for the parts outside the CDR3, the full variable domain is DGGITQSPKYLFRKEGQNVTLSCEQNLNHDAMYWYRQDPGQGLRLIYYSQIVNDFQKGDIAEGYSVSREKKESFPLTVTSAQKNPTAFYLCASTLDRGNEKLFFGSGTQLSVL.

The chain links TRBV6-5 to TRBJ2-3, with 8 bases matching TRBD2. This CDR3 has 15 residues. The trim removed 2 bases at V and 4 bases at J, leaving 5 bases unmatched. Germline-derived CDR1 and CDR2 are MNHEY and SVGAGI. The CDR3 DNA sequence: TGTGCCAGCAGTTACGTTGCGGGGGGCCCAGATACGCAGTATTTT. It specifies CASSYVAGGPDTQYF.

In this sample, this clone turned up once. The V gene is TRBV12-3 or TRBV12-4, the J gene TRBJ2-5, with no clear D. The CDR3 extends over 13 amino acids. The V gene lost 6 bases and the J gene lost 3 bases, with 11 bases spanning the gap. The CDR3 reads CASSHHAEETQYF. Written as DNA, the CDR3 is TGTGCCAGCAGCCACCACGCGGAAGAGACCCAGTACTTC.

The chain employs TRBV27 and TRBJ1-4; possible D gene TRBD1, 6 bases. The CDR3 loop spans 14 amino acids. V gave up 5 bases and J gave up 7 bases, with 14 bases separating them. Germline assignment: CDR1 MNHEY and CDR2 SMNVEV (reference sequence). CDR3 coding DNA: TGTGCCAGCAGTCGACCAGGGGTTAGTGAAAAACTGTTTTTT. This codes for CASSRPGVSEKLFF. The full variable domain, in which reference TRBV27 and TRBJ1-4 provide the parts outside the CDR3, is EAQVTQNPRYLITVTGKKLTVTCSQNMNHEYMSWYRQDPGLGLRQIYYSMNVEVTDKGDVPEGYKVSRKEKRNFPLILESPSPNQTSLYFCASSRPGVSEKLFFGSGTQLSVL.

The chain is built from TRBV11-1 and TRBJ1-6; the match to TRBD1 covers 7 bases. Germline V gene data show CDR1 as SGHAT and CDR2 as FQDESV (reference sequence). This CDR3 has 12 residues. V lost 5 bases to trimming and J lost 13 bases; unmatched junction nucleotides: 5. In DNA, the CDR3 is TGTGCCAGCAGCCGACAGGGACCCCCCCTCCACTTT. It codes for CASSRQGPPLHF.

The J gene is TRBJ1-2, the V gene TRBV29-1; D is perhaps TRBD1 (6 bases). The CDR3 is 13 amino acids. Between the trimmed V and J ends, which lost 3 bases and 0 bases, there was a span of 8 bases. Germline CDR1 SQVTM, CDR2 ANQGSEA. The CDR3 loop reads CSVDGGANYGYTF. CDR3 in DNA: TGCAGCGTTGATGGGGGCGCTAACTATGGCTACACCTTC.

The chain has TRBV5-1 and TRBJ1-5; 7 nucleotides agree with TRBD1. This CDR3 has 15 amino acids. CDR1 and CDR2 (germline): SGHRS, YFSETQ. V lost 4 bases, J lost 7 bases, and 11 bases stayed unmatched. CDR3 amino acids: CASSTEGAREQPQHF. As DNA, the CDR3 is TGCGCCAGCAGCACGGAGGGGGCAAGGGAGCAGCCCCAGCATTTT.

The chain joins TRBV7-3 to TRBJ1-2, with a possible D match to TRBD1 (6 bases). The CDR3 runs to 15 residues. Germline CDR1 SGHTA, CDR2 FQGTGA. With 5 bases removed from V and 0 bases from J, the gap between germline ends came to 13 bases. CDR3 DNA sequence: TGTGCCAGCAGCGCAAGGGGGGGAGCTAACTATGGCTACACCTTC. Protein sequence: CASSARGGANYGYTF.

This clone was found once. CDR3 loop: CASSPTGATYGYTF. DNA of the CDR3: TGTGCCAGCTCACCGACAGGGGCGACCTATGGCTACACCTTC. The J gene is TRBJ1-2, the V gene TRBV18, with 8 bases identical to TRBD1. The germline V gene encodes CDR1 KGHSH and CDR2 LQKENI. V dropped 3 bases and J dropped 4; count of bases not matched to a gene: 4. CDR3 length equals 14 residues.

This clone occurred once. This chain joins TRBV19 and TRBJ2-7, with 9 bases lining up with TRBD2. The germline gives CDR1 LNHDA, CDR2 SQIVND (reference sequence). CDR3 length: 15 residues. The V segment lost 6 bases and the J segment 2 bases; nucleotides outside the gene matches: 8. CDR3 sequence: CASRKEVAGAYEQYF. CDR3 DNA: TGTGCCAGTAGAAAAGAGGTAGCGGGGGCCTACGAGCAGTACTTC.

This clone was found a few times. J is TRBJ2-3 and V is TRBV12-5, with D possibly TRBD2 on 6 matching bases. Trimming took 7 bases from V and 2 from J, leaving 16 bases between them. Germline V gene lookup returns CDR1 LGHNT and CDR2 FRNRAP. This CDR3 region has 15 residues. The CDR3 reads CASALGGPPTDTQYF. CDR3 sequence (DNA): TGTGCTAGTGCTCTCGGGGGACCGCCCACAGATACGCAGTATTTT. Looking up the rest from reference TRBV12-5 and TRBJ2-3 gives the full variable domain: DARVTQTPRHKVTEMGQEVTMRCQPILGHNTVFWYRQTMMQGLELLAYFRNRAPLDDSGMPKDRFSAEMPDATLATLKIQPSEPRDSAVYFCASALGGPPTDTQYFGPGTRLTVL.

The rearrangement links TRBV11-3 to TRBJ2-7; D might be TRBD1 (6 bases). Trimming shortened V by 3 bases and J by 5 bases, and 11 bases separated the two germline ends. Germline CDR1 is SGHNT and CDR2 is YENEEA. This CDR3 has 13 residues. CDR3 in DNA: TGTGCCAGCAGCTTCACAGGGACCAACGAGCAGTACTTC. Its protein product is CASSFTGTNEQYF.

V and J are TRBV9 and TRBJ2-1; 7 bases fit TRBD1. Germline V CDR1 and CDR2: SGDLS, YYNGEE. The junction had 3 bases not matched to a gene; V was cut back by 4 bases and J by 5 bases. The CDR3 totals 13 residues. This chain's CDR3 is CASSMGQNNEQFF. DNA for the CDR3: TGTGCCAGCAGCATGGGACAGAACAATGAGCAGTTCTTC.

V gene TRBV25-1 combines with J gene TRBJ1-2; 7 nucleotides match TRBD1. There are 15 residues in the CDR3. CDR1 and CDR2 from the germline V gene are MGHDK and SYGVNS. The V and J ends lost 0 bases and 3 bases, in that order; junction bases with no gene match: 4. Written as DNA, the CDR3 is TGTGCCAGCAGTGAATACAAGGGGGCAGACTATGGCTACACCTTC. It encodes CASSEYKGADYGYTF.

V usage is TRBV7-9 and J usage is TRBJ2-2; possibly TRBD1 for D (6 bases). The V end lost 1 base, the J end lost 0 bases, and 12 bases lay between the germline ends. The germline V gene has CDR1 SEHNR and CDR2 FQNEAQ (reference sequence). CDR3 size: 17 residues. The DNA of the CDR3 is TGTGCCAGCAGCTTAGGCGCAGGGGCAACGAACACCGGGGAGCTGTTTTTT. It is translated as CASSLGAGATNTGELFF.

The chain recombines TRBV29-1 with TRBJ1-2; no firm D call. Per germline, CDR1 SQVTM and CDR2 ANQGSEA. The CDR3 sequence is 10 residues long. V was shortened by 3 bases and J by 6 bases, with 5 bases between the two germline ends. The CDR3 DNA follows: TGCAGCGTTGACGGGAATGGCTACACCTTC. Translated: CSVDGNGYTF.

This chain uses TRBV6-5 with TRBJ1-2; 10 bases are shared with TRBD1. CDR1 is MNHEY and CDR2 is SVGAGI in the germline V gene. J was trimmed by 7 bases and V by 6 bases; bases with no gene match: 5. The CDR3 length is 13 residues. The CDR3 reads CASSTGQGFGYTF. The CDR3 DNA reads as TGTGCCAGCAGCACGGGACAGGGGTTTGGCTACACCTTC.

The rearrangement links TRBV4-2 to TRBJ1-6, with D unclear. This CDR3 contains 19 residues. V lost 0 bases and J 2 bases, leaving 17 bases between the germline ends. The germline CDR1 and CDR2 sequences are LGHNA and YNFKEQ. CDR3 region: CASSQEAVPLNPYNSPLHF. DNA for the CDR3: TGTGCCAGCAGCCAAGAGGCGGTGCCCCTGAACCCCTATAATTCACCCCTCCACTTT.

This chain joins TRBV2 and TRBJ1-1; D is ambiguous. Germline loops: CDR1 SNHLY, CDR2 FYNNEI. CDR3 length: 16 amino acids. V dropped 3 bases and J dropped 5 bases, with 19 bases sitting between them. The CDR3 sequence: CASSDVPVLGGTEAFF. CDR3 sequence (DNA): TGTGCCAGCAGTGATGTACCCGTTTTGGGAGGGACTGAAGCTTTCTTT.

The chain combines TRBV5-6 with TRBJ1-6, with D perhaps TRBD1 (6 bases). V lost 0 bases and J 4 bases, leaving 11 bases between the germline ends. This CDR3 region has 16 residues. The V gene's germline CDR1 is SGHDT and CDR2 YYEEEE. The CDR3 bases are TGTGCCAGCAGCTTGGCCACTGGACAGTATAATTCACCCCTCCACTTT. Protein: CASSLATGQYNSPLHF.

The chain carries TRBV5-1 and TRBJ2-4, with 7 bases fitting TRBD1. The germline gives CDR1 SGHRS, CDR2 YFSETQ. The CDR3 runs to 15 residues. The V gene end was trimmed by 2 bases and the J gene end by 0 bases; junction bases not matched to a gene: 2. The CDR3 nucleotides are TGCGCCAGCAGCTTCGCAGGGGGAGCCAAAAACATTCAGTACTTC. Protein: CASSFAGGAKNIQYF. Full variable domain (missing parts from reference TRBV5-1 and TRBJ2-4): KAGVTQTPRYLIKTRGQQVTLSCSPISGHRSVSWYQQTPGQGLQFLFEYFSETQRNKGNFPGRFSGRQFSNSRSEMNVSTLELGDSALYLCASSFAGGAKNIQYFGAGTRLSVL.

The J gene is TRBJ1-4, the V gene TRBV15; no reliable D call. Germline CDR1 reads LNHNV; CDR2 reads YYDKDF (reference sequence). The CDR3 is made up of 16 amino acids. V was pared by 0 bases and J by 0 bases, with 8 bases between. The CDR3 bases are TGTGCCACCAGCAGAGATAACGGAGCAACTAATGAAAAACTGTTTTTT. Residues: CATSRDNGATNEKLFF.

This clone was seen just once. The rearrangement links TRBV7-2 to TRBJ2-1, with TRBD1 identical over 9 bases. The V and J ends lost 6 bases and 4 bases, in that order; junction bases with no gene match: 10. The CDR3 has 16 amino acids. Germline CDR1 is SGHTA and CDR2 is FQGNSA. The DNA of the CDR3 is TGTGCCAGCAGAAGAGAGGCGGACAGGGGTTACAATGAGCAGTTCTTC. Protein: CASRREADRGYNEQFF.

The genes are TRBV4-3 and TRBJ2-1; D gene uncertain. The CDR3 runs to 14 residues. Germline-derived CDR1 and CDR2 are LGHNA and YSLEER. V lost 1 base to trimming and J lost 4 bases, with 8 bases between them. CDR3 DNA sequence: TGCGCCAGCAGCCAAGGCCCGGGTTACAATGAGCAGTTCTTC. This sequence encodes CASSQGPGYNEQFF.

The V gene is TRBV7-9, the J gene TRBJ2-7; D perhaps matches TRBD2 (5 bases). The V gene lost 1 base and the J gene lost 0 bases, with 10 bases spanning the gap. The CDR3 covers 15 residues. The germline gives CDR1 SEHNR, CDR2 FQNEAQ (reference sequence). As DNA, the CDR3 is TGTGCCAGCAGCTTAGTGGTGGGGAGCTCCTACGAGCAGTACTTC. Protein: CASSLVVGSSYEQYF. The full variable domain, with the rest looked up from reference TRBV7-9 and TRBJ2-7, is DTGVSQNPRHKITKRGQNVTFRCDPISEHNRLYWYRQTLGQGPEFLTYFQNEAQLEKSRLLSDRFSAERPKGSFSTLEIQRTEQGDSAMYLCASSLVVGSSYEQYFGPGTRLTVT.

The chain has TRBV27 and TRBJ2-5; 7 bases fit TRBD1. Germline CDR1 reads MNHEY; CDR2 reads SMNVEV (reference sequence). The CDR3 spans 14 residues. V trimming: 3 bases; J trimming: 7 bases; junction bases outside the gene matches: 8. The chain's CDR3 is CASSFTGAVGTQYF. For the CDR3, the DNA is TGTGCCAGCAGTTTCACAGGGGCGGTGGGGACCCAGTACTTC.

The chain uses TRBV6-5 and TRBJ1-2, with D possibly matching TRBD1 (5 bases). The V gene lost 6 bases and the J gene lost 7 bases, with 12 bases spanning the gap. CDR1 is MNHEY and CDR2 is SVGAGI in the germline V gene. This CDR3 contains 12 residues. The CDR3 nucleotides are TGTGCCAGCAGCCGGGACTTCGGTGGCTACACCTTC. The encoded protein is CASSRDFGGYTF.

This chain joins TRBV3-1 (or the pseudogene TRBV3-2) and TRBJ1-4; the D is unclear. The CDR3 covers 15 residues. The ends were cut back, 1 base at V and 0 bases at J, with 6 bases in the middle. In germline, CDR1 is LGHDT, CDR2 YNNKEL (reference sequence). The CDR3 sequence: CASSQVTTTNEKLFF. The CDR3 DNA follows: TGTGCCAGCAGCCAAGTAACTACAACTAATGAAAAACTGTTTTTT.

The V and J genes are TRBV4-2 and TRBJ1-5, with a weak D call TRBD1 (5 bases). Trimming pared 0 bases from V and 4 bases from J, leaving 10 bases between. CDR1 LGHNA and CDR2 YNFKEQ come from the germline V gene. This CDR3 is built from 15 residues. The CDR3 DNA follows: TGTGCCAGCAGCCAAGAGGGGCAGCTTAATCAGCCCCAGCATTTT. Translation gives CASSQEGQLNQPQHF.

V gene TRBV30 combines with J gene TRBJ1-2; 7 bases agree with TRBD1. Germline CDR1 is GTSNPN and CDR2 is SVGIG (reference sequence). This CDR3 contains 15 residues. Trimming cost V 3 bases and J 4 bases; bases outside gene matches: 11. The CDR3 sequence is CAWSPQGGRVYGYTF. CDR3 bases: TGTGCCTGGAGCCCCCAGGGGGGCCGAGTCTATGGCTACACCTTC.

The CDR3 region is CASREDDYGYTF. The CDR3 DNA follows: TGTGCCAGCAGGGAGGACGACTATGGCTACACCTTC. This chain uses TRBV6-5 with TRBJ1-2, with D hard to call. Germline values: CDR1 MNHEY, CDR2 SVGAGI. Trimming cost V 6 bases and J 3 bases, with 8 bases left between them. This CDR3 has 12 amino acids.